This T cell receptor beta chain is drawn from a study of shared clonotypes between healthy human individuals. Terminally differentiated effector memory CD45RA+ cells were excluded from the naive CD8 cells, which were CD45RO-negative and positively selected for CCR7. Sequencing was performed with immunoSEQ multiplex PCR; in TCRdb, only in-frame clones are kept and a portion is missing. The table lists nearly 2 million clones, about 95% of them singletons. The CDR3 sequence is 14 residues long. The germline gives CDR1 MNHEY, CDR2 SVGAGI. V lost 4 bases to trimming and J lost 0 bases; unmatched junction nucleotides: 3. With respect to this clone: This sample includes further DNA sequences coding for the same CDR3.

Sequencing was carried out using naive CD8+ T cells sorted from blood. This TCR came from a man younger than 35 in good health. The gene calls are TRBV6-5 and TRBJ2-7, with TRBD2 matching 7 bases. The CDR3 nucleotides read TGTGCCAGCAGTTTCAGCGGGGACTCCTACGAGCAGTACTTC. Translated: CASSFSGDSYEQYF.